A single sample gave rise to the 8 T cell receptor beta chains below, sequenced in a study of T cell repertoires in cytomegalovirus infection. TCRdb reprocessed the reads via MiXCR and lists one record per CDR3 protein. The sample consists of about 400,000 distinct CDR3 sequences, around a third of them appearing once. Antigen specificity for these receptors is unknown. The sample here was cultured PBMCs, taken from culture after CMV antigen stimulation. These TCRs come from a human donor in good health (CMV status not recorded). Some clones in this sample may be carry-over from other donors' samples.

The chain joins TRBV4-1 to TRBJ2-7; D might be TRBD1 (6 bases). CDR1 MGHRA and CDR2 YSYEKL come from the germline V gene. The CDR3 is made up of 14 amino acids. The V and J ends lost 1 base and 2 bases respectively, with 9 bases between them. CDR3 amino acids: CASSQARGPYEQYF. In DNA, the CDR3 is TGCGCCAGCAGCCAAGCCAGGGGACCCTACGAGCAGTACTTC.

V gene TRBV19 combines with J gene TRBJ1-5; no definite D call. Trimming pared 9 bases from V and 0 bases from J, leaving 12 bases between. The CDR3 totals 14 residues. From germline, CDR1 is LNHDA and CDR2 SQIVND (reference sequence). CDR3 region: CASKSGYSNQPQHF. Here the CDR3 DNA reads TGTGCCAGCAAATCGGGGTATAGCAATCAGCCCCAGCATTTT.

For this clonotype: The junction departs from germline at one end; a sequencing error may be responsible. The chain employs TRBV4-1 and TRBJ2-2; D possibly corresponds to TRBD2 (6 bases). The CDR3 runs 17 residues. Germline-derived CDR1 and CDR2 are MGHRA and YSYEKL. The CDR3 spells CDSSQTGLTVNTGELFF. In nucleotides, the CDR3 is TGCGACAGCAGCCAAACGGGACTGACCGTAAACACCGGGGAGCTGTTTTTT.

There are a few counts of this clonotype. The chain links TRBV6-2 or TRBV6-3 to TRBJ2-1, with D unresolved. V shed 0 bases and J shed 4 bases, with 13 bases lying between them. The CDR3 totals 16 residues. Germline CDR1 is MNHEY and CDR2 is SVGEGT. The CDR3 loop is CASSYSPGWGYNEQFF. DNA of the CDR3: TGTGCCAGCAGTTACTCTCCGGGCTGGGGTTACAATGAGCAGTTCTTC.

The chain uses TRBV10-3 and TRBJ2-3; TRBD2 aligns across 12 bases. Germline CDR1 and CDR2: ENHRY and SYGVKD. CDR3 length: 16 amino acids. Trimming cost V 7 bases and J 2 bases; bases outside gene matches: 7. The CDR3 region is CAITPGLAGYTDTQYF. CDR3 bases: TGTGCCATCACCCCGGGACTAGCGGGCTACACAGATACGCAGTATTTT.

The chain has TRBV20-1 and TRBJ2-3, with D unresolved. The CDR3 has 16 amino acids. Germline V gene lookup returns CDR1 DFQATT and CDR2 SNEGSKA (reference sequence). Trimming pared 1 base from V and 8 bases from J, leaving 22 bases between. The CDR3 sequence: CSARGVWTHPVVTQYF. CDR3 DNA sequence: TGCAGTGCTAGAGGAGTGTGGACCCACCCCGTAGTTACGCAGTATTTT.

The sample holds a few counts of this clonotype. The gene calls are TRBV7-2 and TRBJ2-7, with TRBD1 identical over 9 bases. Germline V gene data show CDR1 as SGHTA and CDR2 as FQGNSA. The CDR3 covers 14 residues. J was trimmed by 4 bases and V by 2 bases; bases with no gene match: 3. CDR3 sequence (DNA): TGTGCCAGCAGCTTAAACAGGGGGCGTTACGAGCAGTACTTC. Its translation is CASSLNRGRYEQYF.

The CDR3 DNA reads as TGTGCCAGCAGCCCAGGACTAGGGGACTCCTACGAGCAGTACTTC. Translating gives CASSPGLGDSYEQYF. The V call is TRBV7-6, the J call TRBJ2-7, with 7 nucleotides matching TRBD2. Germline assignment: CDR1 SGHVS and CDR2 FNYEAQ. The CDR3 length is 15 residues. The V segment lost 5 bases and the J segment 0 bases; nucleotides outside the gene matches: 7.